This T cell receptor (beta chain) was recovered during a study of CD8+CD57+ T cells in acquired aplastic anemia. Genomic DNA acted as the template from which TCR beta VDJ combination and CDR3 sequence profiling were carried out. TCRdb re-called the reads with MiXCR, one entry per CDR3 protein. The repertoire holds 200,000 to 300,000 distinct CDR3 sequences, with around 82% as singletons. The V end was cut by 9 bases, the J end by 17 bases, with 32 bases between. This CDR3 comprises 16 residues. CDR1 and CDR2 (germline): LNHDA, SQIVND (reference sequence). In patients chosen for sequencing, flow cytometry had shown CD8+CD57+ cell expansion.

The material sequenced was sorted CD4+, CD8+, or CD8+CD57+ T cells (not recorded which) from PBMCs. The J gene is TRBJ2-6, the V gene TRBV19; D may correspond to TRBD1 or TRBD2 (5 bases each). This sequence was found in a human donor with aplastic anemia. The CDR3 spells CASSLGNSSGANILTF. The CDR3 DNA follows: TGTGCCAGCAGCTTAGGTAACAGCTCCGGGGCCAACATCTTGACTTTC.